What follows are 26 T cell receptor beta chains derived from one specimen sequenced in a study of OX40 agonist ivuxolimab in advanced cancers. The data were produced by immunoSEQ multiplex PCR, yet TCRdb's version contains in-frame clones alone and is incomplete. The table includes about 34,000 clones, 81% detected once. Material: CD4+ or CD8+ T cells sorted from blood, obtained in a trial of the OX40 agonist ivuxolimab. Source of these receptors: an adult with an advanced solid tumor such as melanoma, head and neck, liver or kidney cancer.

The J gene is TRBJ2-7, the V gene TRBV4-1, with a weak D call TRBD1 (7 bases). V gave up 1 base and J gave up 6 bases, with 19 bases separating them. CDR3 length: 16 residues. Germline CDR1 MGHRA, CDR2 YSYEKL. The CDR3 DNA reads TGCGCCAGCAGCCAAGGGGCGGGGATGAGGGGGCGCGAGCAGTACTTC. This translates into CASSQGAGMRGREQYF.

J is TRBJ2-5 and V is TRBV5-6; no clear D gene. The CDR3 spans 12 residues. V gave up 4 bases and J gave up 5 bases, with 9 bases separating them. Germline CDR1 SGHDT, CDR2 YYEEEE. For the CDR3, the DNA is TGTGCCAGCAGCCTGACTCGGGAGACCCAGTACTTC. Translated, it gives CASSLTRETQYF. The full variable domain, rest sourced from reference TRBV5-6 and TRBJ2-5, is DAGVTQSPTHLIKTRGQQVTLRCSPKSGHDTVSWYQQALGQGPQFIFQYYEEEERQRGNFPDRFSGHQFPNYSSELNVNALLLGDSALYLCASSLTRETQYFGPGTRLLVL.

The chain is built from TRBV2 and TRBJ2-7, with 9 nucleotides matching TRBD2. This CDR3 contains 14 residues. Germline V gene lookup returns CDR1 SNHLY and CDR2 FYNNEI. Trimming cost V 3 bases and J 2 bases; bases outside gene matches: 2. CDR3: CASSDGTSPYEQYF. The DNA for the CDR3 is TGTGCCAGCAGTGACGGGACTAGCCCCTACGAGCAGTACTTC. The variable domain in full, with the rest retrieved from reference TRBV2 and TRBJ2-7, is EPEVTQTPSHQVTQMGQEVILRCVPISNHLYFYWYRQILGQKVEFLVSFYNNEISEKSEIFDDQFSVERPDGSNFTLKIRSTKLEDSAMYFCASSDGTSPYEQYFGPGTRLTVT.

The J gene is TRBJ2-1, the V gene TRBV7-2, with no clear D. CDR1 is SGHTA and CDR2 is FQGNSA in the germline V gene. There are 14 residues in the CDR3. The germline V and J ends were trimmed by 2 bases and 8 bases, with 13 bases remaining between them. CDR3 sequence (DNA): TGTGCCAGCAGCTTATGGTCTAGATCCGATGAGCAGTTCTTC. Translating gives CASSLWSRSDEQFF.

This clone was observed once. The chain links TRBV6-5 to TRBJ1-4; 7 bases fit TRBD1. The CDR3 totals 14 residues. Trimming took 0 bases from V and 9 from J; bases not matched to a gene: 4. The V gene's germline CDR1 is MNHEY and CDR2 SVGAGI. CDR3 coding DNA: TGTGCCAGCAGTTACTCGAACAGGGGTAAAAAACTGTTTTTT. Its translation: CASSYSNRGKKLFF.

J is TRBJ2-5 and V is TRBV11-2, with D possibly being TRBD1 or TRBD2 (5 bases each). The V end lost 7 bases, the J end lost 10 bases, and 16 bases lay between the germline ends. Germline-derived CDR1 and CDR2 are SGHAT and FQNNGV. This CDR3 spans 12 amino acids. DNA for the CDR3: TGTGCCAGCACCCCCATTGGGGGAATCCAGTACTTC. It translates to CASTPIGGIQYF. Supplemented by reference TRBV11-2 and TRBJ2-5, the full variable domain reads EAGVAQSPRYKIIEKRQSVAFWCNPISGHATLYWYQQILGQGPKLLIQFQNNGVVDDSQLPKDRFSAERLKGVDSTLKIQPAKLEDSAVYLCASTPIGGIQYFGPGTRLLVL.

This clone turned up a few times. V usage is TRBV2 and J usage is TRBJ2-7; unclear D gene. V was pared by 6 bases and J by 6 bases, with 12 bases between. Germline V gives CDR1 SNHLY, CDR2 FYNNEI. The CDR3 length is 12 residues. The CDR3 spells CASSRSGREQYF. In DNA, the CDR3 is TGTGCCAGCAGCCGCAGTGGGCGCGAGCAGTACTTC.

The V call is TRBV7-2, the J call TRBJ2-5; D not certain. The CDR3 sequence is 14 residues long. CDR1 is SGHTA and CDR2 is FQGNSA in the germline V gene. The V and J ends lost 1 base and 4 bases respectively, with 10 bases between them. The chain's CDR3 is CASSLVGWGETQYF. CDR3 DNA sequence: TGTGCCAGCAGCTTAGTTGGGTGGGGAGAGACCCAGTACTTC.

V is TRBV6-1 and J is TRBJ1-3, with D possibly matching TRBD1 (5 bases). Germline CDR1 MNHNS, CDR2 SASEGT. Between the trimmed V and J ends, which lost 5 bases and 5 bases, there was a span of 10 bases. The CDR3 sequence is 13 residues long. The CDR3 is CASSSRGRNTIYF. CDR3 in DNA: TGTGCCAGCAGTTCCCGGGGCAGAAACACCATATATTTT.

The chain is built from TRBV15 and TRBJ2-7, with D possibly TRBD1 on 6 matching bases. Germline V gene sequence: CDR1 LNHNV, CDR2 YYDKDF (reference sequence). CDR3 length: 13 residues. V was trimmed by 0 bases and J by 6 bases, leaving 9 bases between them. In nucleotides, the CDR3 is TGTGCCACCAGCAGAGATTTCAGGGGCGAGCAGTACTTC. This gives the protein CATSRDFRGEQYF.

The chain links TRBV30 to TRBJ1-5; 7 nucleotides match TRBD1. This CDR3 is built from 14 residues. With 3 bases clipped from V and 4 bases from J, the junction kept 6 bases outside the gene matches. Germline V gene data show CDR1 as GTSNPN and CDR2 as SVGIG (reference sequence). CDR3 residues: CAWSAGTVNQPQHF. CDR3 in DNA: TGTGCCTGGAGCGCCGGGACAGTAAATCAGCCCCAGCATTTT.

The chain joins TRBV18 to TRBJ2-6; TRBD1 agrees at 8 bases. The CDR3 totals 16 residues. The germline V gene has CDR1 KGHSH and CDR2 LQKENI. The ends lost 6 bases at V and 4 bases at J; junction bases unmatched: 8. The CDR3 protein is CASSSGQGPGANVLTF. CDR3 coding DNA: TGTGCCAGCTCTTCTGGACAGGGTCCGGGGGCCAACGTCCTGACTTTC.

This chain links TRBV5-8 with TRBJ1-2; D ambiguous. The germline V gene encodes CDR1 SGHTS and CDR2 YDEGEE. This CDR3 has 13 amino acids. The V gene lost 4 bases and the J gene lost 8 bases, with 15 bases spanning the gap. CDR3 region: CASSAGLGWGYTF. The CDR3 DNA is TGTGCCAGCAGCGCAGGCCTAGGTTGGGGCTACACCTTC.

The CDR3 spells CASSKALWIGVETQYF. In nucleotides, the CDR3 is TGTGCCAGCAGCAAAGCGCTTTGGATAGGAGTGGAGACCCAGTACTTC. The chain links TRBV21-1 to TRBJ2-5; the table assigns TRBD2, which was not confirmed against the DNA. TRBV21-1 is noted as a pseudogene. The CDR3 is made up of 16 amino acids.

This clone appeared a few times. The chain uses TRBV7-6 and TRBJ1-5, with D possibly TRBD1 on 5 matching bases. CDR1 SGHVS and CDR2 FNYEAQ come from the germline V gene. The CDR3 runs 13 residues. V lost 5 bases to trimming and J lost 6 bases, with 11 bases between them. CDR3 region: CASSSGGSQPQHF. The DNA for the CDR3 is TGTGCCAGCAGCAGCGGGGGTAGTCAGCCCCAGCATTTT. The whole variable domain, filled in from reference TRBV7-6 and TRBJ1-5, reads GAGVSQSPRYKVTKRGQDVALRCDPISGHVSLYWYRQALGQGPEFLTYFNYEAQQDKSGLPNDRFSAERPEGSISTLTIQRTEQRDSAMYRCASSSGGSQPQHFGDGTRLSIL.

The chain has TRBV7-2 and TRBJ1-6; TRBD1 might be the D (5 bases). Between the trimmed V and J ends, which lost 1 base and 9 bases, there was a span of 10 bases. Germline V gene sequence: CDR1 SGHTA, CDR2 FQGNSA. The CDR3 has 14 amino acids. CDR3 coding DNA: TGTGCCAGCAGCTTAGTCAGGGTGGGTTCACCCCTCCACTTT. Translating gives CASSLVRVGSPLHF. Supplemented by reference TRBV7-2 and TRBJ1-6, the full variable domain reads GAGVSQSPSNKVTEKGKDVELRCDPISGHTALYWYRQSLGQGLEFLIYFQGNSAPDKSGLPSDRFSAERTGGSVSTLTIQRTQQEDSAVYLCASSLVRVGSPLHFGNGTRLTVT.

The CDR3 here is CASSLPTLQGAHGYTF. In DNA form, the CDR3 reads TGTGCCAGCAGCCTCCCCACCCTCCAGGGGGCCCATGGCTACACCTTC. J is TRBJ1-2 and V is TRBV5-6; 8 nucleotides align to TRBD1. The germline CDR1 and CDR2 sequences are SGHDT and YYEEEE. The junction had 14 bases not matched to a gene; V was cut back by 4 bases and J by 6 bases. This CDR3 has 16 amino acids.

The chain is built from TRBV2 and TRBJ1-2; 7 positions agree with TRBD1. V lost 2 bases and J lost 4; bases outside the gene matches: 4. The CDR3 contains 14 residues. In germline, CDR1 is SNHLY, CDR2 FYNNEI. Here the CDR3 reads CASSEPGQLYGYTF. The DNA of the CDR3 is TGTGCCAGCAGTGAACCGGGACAGCTCTATGGCTACACCTTC.

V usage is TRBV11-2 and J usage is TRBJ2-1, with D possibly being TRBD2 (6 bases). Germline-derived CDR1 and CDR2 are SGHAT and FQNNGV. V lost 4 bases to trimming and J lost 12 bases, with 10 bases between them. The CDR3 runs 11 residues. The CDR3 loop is CASSSGVGQFF. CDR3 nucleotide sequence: TGTGCCAGCAGCTCGGGGGTGGGGCAGTTCTTC.

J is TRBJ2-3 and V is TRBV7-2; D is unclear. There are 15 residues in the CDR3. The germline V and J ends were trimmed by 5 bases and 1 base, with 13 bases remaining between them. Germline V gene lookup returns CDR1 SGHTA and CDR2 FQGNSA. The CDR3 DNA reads TGTGCCAGCAGCCTAATATTGCAGGGCACAGATACGCAGTATTTT. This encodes CASSLILQGTDTQYF. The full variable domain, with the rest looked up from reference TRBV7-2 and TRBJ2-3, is GAGVSQSPSNKVTEKGKDVELRCDPISGHTALYWYRQSLGQGLEFLIYFQGNSAPDKSGLPSDRFSAERTGGSVSTLTIQRTQQEDSAVYLCASSLILQGTDTQYFGPGTRLTVL.

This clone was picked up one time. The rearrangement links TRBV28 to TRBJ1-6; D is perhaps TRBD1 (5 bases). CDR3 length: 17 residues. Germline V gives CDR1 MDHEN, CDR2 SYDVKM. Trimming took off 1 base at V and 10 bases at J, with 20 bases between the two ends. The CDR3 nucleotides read TGTGCCAGCAGTTTATCGCGATGGGGGACCCGGATCTCACCCCTCCACTTT. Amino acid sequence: CASSLSRWGTRISPLHF.

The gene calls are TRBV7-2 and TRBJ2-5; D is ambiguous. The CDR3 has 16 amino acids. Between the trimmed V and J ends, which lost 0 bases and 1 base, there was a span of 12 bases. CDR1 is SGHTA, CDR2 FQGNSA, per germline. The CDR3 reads CASSLASSLGQETQYF. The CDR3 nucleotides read TGTGCCAGCAGCTTAGCGAGTAGTTTGGGCCAAGAGACCCAGTACTTC. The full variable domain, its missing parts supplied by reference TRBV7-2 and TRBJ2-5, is GAGVSQSPSNKVTEKGKDVELRCDPISGHTALYWYRQSLGQGLEFLIYFQGNSAPDKSGLPSDRFSAERTGGSVSTLTIQRTQQEDSAVYLCASSLASSLGQETQYFGPGTRLLVL.

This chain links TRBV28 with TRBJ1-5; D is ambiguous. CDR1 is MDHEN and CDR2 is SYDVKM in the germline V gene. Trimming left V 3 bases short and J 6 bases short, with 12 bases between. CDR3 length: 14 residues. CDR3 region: CASSLVSGFQPQHF. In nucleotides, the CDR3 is TGTGCCAGCAGTTTGGTTTCGGGGTTTCAGCCCCAGCATTTT.

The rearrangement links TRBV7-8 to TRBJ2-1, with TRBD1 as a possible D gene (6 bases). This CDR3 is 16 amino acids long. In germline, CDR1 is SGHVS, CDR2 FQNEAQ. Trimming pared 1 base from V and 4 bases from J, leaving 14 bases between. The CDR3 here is CASSLVVPQGYNEQFF. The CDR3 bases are TGTGCCAGCAGCTTAGTGGTCCCTCAGGGGTACAATGAGCAGTTCTTC.

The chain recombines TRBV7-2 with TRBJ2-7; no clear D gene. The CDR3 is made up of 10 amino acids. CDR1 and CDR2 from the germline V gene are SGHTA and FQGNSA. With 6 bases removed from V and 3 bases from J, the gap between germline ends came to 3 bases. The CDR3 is CASSFYEQYF. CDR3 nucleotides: TGTGCCAGCAGTTTCTACGAGCAGTACTTC.

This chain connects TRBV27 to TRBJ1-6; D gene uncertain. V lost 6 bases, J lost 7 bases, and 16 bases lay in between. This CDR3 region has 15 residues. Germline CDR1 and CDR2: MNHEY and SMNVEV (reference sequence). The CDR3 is CASRRTGGLNSPLHF. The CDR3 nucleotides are TGTGCCAGCAGGCGGACCGGAGGTCTGAATTCACCCCTCCACTTT.